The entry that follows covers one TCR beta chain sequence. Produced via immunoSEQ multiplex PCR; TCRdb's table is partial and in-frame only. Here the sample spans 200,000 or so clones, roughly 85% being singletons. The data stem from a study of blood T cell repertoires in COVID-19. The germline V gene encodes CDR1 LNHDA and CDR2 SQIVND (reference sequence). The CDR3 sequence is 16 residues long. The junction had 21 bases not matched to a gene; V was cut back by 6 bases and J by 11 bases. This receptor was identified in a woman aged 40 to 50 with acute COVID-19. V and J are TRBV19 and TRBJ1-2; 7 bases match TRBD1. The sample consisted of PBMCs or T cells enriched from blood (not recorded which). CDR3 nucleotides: TGTGCCAGTAGAAAAACCGAGACGAAGGGGGCTTTCCGATACACCTTC. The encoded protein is CASRKTETKGAFRYTF. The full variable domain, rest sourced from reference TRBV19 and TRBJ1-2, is DGGITQSPKYLFRKEGQNVTLSCEQNLNHDAMYWYRQDPGQGLRLIYYSQIVNDFQKGDIAEGYSVSREKKESFPLTVTSAQKNPTAFYLCASRKTETKGAFRYTFGSGTRLTVV.